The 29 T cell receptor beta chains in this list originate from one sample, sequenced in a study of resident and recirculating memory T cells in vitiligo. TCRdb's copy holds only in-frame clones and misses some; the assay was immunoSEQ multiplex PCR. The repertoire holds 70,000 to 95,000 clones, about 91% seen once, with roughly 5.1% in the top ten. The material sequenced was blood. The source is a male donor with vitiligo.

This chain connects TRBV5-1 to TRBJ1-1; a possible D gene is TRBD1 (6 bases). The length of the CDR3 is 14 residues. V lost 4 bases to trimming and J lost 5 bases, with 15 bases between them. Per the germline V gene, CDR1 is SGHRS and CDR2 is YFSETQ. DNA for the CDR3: TGCGCCAGCAGCGCACAGGGCCCGGGGACTGAAGCTTTCTTT. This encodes CASSAQGPGTEAFF.

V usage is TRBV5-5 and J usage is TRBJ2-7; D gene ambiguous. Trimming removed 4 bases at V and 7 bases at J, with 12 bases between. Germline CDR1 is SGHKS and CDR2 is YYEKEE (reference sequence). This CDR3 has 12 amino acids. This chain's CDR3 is CASSGPLREQYF. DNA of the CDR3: TGTGCCAGCAGCGGCCCGTTAAGAGAGCAGTACTTC.

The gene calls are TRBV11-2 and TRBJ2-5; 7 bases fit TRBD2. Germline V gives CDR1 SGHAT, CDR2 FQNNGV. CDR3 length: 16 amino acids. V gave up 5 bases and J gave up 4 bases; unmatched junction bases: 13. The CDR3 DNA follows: TGTGCCAGCAGCATGTCGATTGGGGGGGTCGGAGAGACCCAGTACTTC. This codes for CASSMSIGGVGETQYF.

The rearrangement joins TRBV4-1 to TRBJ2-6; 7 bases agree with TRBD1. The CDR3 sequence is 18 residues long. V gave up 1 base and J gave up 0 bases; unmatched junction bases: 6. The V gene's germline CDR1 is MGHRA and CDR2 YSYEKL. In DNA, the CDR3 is TGCGCCAGCAGCCAAGTCGAGGGGGCTCCCTCTGGGGCCAACGTCCTGACTTTC. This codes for CASSQVEGAPSGANVLTF.

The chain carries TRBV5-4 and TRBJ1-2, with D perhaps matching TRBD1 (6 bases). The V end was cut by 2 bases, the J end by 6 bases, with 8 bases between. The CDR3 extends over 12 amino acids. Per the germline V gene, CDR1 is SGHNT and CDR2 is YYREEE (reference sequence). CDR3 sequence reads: CASSFYRDGYTF. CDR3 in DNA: TGTGCCAGCAGCTTTTACAGGGATGGCTACACCTTC.

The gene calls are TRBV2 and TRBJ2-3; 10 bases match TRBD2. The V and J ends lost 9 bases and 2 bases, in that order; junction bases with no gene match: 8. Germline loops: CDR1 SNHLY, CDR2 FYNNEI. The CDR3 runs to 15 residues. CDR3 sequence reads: CASRPGTSVTDTQYF. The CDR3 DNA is TGTGCCAGTCGTCCCGGGACTAGCGTCACAGATACGCAGTATTTT. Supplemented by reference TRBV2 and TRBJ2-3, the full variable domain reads EPEVTQTPSHQVTQMGQEVILRCVPISNHLYFYWYRQILGQKVEFLVSFYNNEISEKSEIFDDQFSVERPDGSNFTLKIRSTKLEDSAMYFCASRPGTSVTDTQYFGPGTRLTVL.

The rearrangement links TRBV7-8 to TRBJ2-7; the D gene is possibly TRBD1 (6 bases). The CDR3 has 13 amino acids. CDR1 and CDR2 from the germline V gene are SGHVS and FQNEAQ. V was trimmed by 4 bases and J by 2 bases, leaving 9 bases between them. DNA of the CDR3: TGTGCCAGCAGCTCAGGACAGCCCTACGAGCAGTACTTC. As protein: CASSSGQPYEQYF.

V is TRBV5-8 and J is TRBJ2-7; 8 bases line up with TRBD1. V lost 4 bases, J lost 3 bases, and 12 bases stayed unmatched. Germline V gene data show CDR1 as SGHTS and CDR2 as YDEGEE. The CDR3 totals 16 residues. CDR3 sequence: CASSKGDRTGNYEQYF. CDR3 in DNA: TGTGCCAGCAGCAAGGGGGATCGGACAGGGAACTACGAGCAGTACTTC.

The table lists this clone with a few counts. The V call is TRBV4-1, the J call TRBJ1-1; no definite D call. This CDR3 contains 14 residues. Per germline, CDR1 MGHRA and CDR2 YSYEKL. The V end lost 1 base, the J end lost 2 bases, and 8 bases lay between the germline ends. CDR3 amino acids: CASSQGRPNTEAFF. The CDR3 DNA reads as TGCGCCAGCAGCCAAGGCAGGCCTAACACTGAAGCTTTCTTT.

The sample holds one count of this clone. CDR3 loop: CASSLIWQGTDTQYF. In DNA form, the CDR3 reads TGCGCCAGCAGCTTGATTTGGCAGGGTACGGATACGCAGTATTTT. The rearrangement links TRBV5-1 to TRBJ2-3, with D possibly TRBD1 on 5 matching bases. CDR1 is SGHRS and CDR2 is YFSETQ in the germline V gene. The V end lost 1 base, the J end lost 6 bases, and 15 bases lay between the germline ends. The CDR3 runs to 15 residues.

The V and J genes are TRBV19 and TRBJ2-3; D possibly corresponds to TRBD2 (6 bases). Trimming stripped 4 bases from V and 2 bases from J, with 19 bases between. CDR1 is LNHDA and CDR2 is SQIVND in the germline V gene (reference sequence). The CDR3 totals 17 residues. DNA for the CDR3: TGTGCCAGTAGTACCCTCGAGGAGCGGGCAATCACAGATACGCAGTATTTT. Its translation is CASSTLEERAITDTQYF.

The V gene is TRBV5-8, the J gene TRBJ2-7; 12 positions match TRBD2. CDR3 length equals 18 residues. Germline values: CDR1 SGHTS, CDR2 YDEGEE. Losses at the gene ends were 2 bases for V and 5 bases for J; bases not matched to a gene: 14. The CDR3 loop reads CASSFWASTSGRRNEQYF. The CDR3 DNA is TGTGCCAGCAGCTTCTGGGCCTCGACTAGCGGGAGACGCAACGAGCAGTACTTC.

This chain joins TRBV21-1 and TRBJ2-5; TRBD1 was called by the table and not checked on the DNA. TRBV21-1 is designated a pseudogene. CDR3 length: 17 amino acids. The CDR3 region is CASSKDRYRQGQETQYF. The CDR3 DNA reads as TGTGCCAGCAGCAAAGATCGTTACAGGCAGGGGCAAGAGACCCAGTACTTC.

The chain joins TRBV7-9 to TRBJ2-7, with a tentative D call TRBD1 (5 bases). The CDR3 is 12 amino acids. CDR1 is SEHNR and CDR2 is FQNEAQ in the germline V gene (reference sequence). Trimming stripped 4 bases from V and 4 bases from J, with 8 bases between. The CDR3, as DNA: TGTGCCAGCAGCTCGCGACAGTACGAGCAGTACTTC. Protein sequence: CASSSRQYEQYF.

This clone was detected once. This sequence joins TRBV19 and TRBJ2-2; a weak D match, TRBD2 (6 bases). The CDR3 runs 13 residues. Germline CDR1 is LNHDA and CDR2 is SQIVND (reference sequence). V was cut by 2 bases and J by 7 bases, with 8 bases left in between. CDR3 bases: TGTGCCAGTAGTATACGGGAGATCGGGGAGCTGTTTTTT. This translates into CASSIREIGELFF.

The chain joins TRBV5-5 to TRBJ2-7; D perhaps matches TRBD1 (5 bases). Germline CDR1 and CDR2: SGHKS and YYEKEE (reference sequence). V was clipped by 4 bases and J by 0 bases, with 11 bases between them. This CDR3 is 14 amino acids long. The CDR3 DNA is TGTGCCAGCAGCGCCGACAGCAGCTCCTACGAGCAGTACTTC. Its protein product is CASSADSSSYEQYF.

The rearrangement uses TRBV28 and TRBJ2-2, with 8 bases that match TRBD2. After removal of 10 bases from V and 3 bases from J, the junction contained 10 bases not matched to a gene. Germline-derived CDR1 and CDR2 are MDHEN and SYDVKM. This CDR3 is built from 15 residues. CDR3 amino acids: CATESGTRYTGELFF. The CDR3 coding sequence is TGTGCCACTGAGTCCGGGACTAGATACACCGGGGAGCTGTTTTTT. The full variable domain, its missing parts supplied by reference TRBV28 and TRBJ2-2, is DVKVTQSSRYLVKRTGEKVFLECVQDMDHENMFWYRQDPGLGLRLIYFSYDVKMKEKGDIPEGYSVSREKKERFSLILESASTNQTSMYLCATESGTRYTGELFFGEGSRLTVL.

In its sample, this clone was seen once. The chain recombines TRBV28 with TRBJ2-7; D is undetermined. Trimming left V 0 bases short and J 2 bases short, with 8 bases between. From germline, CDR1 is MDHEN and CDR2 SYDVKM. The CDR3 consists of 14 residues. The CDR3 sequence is CASSLWQSAYEQYF. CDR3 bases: TGTGCCAGCAGTTTATGGCAGTCCGCCTACGAGCAGTACTTC. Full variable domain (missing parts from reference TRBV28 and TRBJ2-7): DVKVTQSSRYLVKRTGEKVFLECVQDMDHENMFWYRQDPGLGLRLIYFSYDVKMKEKGDIPEGYSVSREKKERFSLILESASTNQTSMYLCASSLWQSAYEQYFGPGTRLTVT.

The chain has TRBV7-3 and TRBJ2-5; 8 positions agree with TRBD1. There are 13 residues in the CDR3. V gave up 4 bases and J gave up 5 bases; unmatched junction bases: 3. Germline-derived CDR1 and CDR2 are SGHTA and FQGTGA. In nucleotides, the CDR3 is TGTGCCAGCAGCTATACAGGGGGGGAGACCCAGTACTTC. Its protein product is CASSYTGGETQYF.

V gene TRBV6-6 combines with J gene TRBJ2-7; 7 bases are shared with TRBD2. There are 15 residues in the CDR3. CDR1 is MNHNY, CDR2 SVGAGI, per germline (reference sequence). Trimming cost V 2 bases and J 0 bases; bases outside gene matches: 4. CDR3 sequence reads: CASSYEGGSSYEQYF. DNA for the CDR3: TGTGCCAGCAGTTACGAGGGAGGGAGCTCCTACGAGCAGTACTTC.

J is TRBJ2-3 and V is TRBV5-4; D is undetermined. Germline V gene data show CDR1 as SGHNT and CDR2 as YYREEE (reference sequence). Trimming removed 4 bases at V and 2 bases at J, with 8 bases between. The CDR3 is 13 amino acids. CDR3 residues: CASSPEATDTQYF. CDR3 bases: TGTGCCAGCAGCCCCGAGGCCACAGATACGCAGTATTTT.

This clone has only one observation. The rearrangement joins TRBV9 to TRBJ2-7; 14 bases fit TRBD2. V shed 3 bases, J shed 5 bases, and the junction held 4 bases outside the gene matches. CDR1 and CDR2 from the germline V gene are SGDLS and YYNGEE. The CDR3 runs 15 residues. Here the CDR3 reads CASSAGTSGSDEQYF. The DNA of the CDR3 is TGTGCCAGCAGCGCGGGGACTAGCGGGAGCGACGAGCAGTACTTC.

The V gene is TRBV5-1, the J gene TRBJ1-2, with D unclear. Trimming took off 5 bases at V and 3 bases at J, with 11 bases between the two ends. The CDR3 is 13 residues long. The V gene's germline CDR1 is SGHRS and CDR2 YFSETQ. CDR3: CASRPFTDYGYTF. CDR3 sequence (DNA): TGCGCCAGCAGACCATTCACGGACTATGGCTACACCTTC.

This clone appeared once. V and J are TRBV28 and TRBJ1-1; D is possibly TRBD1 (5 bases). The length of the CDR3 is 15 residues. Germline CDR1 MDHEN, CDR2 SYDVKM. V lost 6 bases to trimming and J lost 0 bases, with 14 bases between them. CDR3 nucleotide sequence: TGTGCCAGCAGCCCCGGGGGACCTTTGAACACTGAAGCTTTCTTT. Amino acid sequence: CASSPGGPLNTEAFF.

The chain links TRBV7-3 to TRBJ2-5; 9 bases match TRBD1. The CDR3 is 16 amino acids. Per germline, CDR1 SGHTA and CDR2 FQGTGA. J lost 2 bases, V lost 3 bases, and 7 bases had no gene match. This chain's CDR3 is CASSFNGGTGQETQYF. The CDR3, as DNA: TGTGCCAGCAGCTTTAACGGGGGGACAGGGCAAGAGACCCAGTACTTC.

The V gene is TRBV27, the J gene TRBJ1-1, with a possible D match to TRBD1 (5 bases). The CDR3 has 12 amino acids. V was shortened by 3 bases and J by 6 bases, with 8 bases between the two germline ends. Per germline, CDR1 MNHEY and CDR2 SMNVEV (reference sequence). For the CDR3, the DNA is TGTGCCAGCAGTTTCCCGGGGGCTGAAGCTTTCTTT. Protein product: CASSFPGAEAFF.

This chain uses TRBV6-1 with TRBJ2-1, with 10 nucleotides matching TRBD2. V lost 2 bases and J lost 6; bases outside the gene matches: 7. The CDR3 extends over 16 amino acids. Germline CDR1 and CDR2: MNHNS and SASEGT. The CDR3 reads CASSELGAGGGNEQFF. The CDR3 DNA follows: TGTGCCAGCAGTGAATTAGGAGCGGGAGGGGGCAATGAGCAGTTCTTC.

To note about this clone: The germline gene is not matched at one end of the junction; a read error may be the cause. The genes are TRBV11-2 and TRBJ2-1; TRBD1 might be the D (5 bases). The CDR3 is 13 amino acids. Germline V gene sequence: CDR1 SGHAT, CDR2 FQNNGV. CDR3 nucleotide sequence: TGTGCCAGCAGCATAGACCAGGGCACCGAGCAGTTCTTC. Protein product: CASSIDQGTEQFF.

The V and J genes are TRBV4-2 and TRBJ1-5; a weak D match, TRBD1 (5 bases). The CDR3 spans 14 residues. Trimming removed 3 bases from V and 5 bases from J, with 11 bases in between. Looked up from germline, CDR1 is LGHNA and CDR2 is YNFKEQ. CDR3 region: CASSHRDPDQPQHF. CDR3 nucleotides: TGTGCCAGCAGCCACAGGGATCCGGATCAGCCCCAGCATTTT.